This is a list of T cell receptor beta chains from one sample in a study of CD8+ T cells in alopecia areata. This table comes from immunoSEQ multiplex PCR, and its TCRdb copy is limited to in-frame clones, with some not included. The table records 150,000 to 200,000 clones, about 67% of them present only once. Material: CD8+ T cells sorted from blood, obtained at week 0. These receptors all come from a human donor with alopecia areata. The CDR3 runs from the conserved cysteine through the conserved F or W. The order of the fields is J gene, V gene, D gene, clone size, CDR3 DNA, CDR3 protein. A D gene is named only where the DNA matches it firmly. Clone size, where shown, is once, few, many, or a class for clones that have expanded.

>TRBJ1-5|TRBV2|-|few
TGTGCCAGCAAGGGCGGGGATCAGCCCCAGCATTTT
CASKGGDQPQHF
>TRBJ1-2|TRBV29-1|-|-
TGCAGCGTTTGGTCAGGGGTCCCCCGGGGCTATGGCTACACCTTC
CSVWSGVPRGYGYTF
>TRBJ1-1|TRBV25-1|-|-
TGTGCCAGCAGTGAATATTCCACGAACACTGAAGCTTTCTTT
CASSEYSTNTEAFF
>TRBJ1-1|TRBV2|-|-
TGTGCCAGCAGGGGGGAAGAAGCTTTCTTT
CASRGEEAFF
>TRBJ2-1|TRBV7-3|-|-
TGTGCCAGCAGCCAATCGGGCCGGTTCCATGAGCAGTTCTTC
CASSQSGRFHEQFF
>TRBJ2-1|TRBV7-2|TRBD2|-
TGTGCCAGCAGCCCCGACGGGAGGGTCTACAATGAGCAGTTCTTC
CASSPDGRVYNEQFF
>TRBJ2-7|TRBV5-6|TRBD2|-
TGTGCCAGCAGCCTCGCGCGACTAGCGGGTCGCTCCTACGAGCAGTACTTC
CASSLARLAGRSYEQYF
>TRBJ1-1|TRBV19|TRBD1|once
TGTGCCAGTAGTGTGGAGGGGGCTTACACTGAAGCTTTCTTT
CASSVEGAYTEAFF
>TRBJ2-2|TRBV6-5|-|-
TGTGCCACCGGAGACGGGGTCTACACCGGGGAGCTGTTTTTT
CATGDGVYTGELFF
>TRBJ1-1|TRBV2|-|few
TGTGCCAGCAGTGACGAGACGGGGAACACTGAAGCTTTCTTT
CASSDETGNTEAFF
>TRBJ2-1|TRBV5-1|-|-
TGCGCCAGCAGATACAATGAGCAGTTCTTC
CASRYNEQFF
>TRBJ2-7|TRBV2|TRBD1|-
TGTGCCAGCTACCAGGGGGCGGACGAGCAGTACTTC
CASYQGADEQYF
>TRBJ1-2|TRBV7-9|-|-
TGTGCCAGCAGCTTACTAGACAGTCTGGGGCTCTATGGCTACACCTTC
CASSLLDSLGLYGYTF
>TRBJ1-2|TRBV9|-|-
TGTGCCAGCAGCGTAGTTGCCGGGGCGCGGGGCTACACCTTC
CASSVVAGARGYTF
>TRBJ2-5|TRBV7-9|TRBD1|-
TGTGCCAGCAGCACACCCAAGGACAGGGGAGCGGAGACCCAGTACTTC
CASSTPKDRGAETQYF
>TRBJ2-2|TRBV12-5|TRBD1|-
TGTGCTAGTGGACAAACGCCGGGACAGGGGAATACCGGGGAGCTGTTTTTT
CASGQTPGQGNTGELFF
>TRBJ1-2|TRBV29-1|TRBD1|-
TGCAGCGTCTTCGGGACAGAGGATGGCTACACCTTC
CSVFGTEDGYTF
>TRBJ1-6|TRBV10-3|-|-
TGTGCCATCAGTGAGTTGGTCGATTATTCACCCCTCCACTTT
CAISELVDYSPLHF
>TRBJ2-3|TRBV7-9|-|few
TGTGCCAGCAGCTTAGGACGAGATACGCAGTATTTT
CASSLGRDTQYF
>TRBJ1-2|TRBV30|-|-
TGTGCCCGATCCAACCCGACAGCCCATAACTATGGCTACACCTTC
CARSNPTAHNYGYTF
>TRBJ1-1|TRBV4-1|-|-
TGCGCCAGCAGCCAAGGTACGGGGGCCGGCACTGAAGCTTTCTTT
CASSQGTGAGTEAFF
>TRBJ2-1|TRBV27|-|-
TGTGCCAGCATGCCCCGGGACCAGGGATACAATGAGCAGTTCTTC
CASMPRDQGYNEQFF
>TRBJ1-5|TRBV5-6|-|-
TGTGCCAGCAGCGTGCCAAATCAGCCCCAGCATTTT
CASSVPNQPQHF
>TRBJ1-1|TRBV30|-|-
TGTGCCTGGGACCGCCGGGGGGGCACTGAAGCTTTCTTT
CAWDRRGGTEAFF
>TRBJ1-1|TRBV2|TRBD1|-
TGTGCCAGCAGTAAGGGACAGGGGGTACGTGAAGCTTTCTTT
CASSKGQGVREAFF
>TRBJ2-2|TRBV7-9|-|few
TGTGCCAGCAGCTTAGCTGGGGCCCAGCTGTTTTTT
CASSLAGAQLFF
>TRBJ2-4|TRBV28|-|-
TGTGCCAGCAGTTCTCGGCCTCAAGAAAACATTCAGTACTTC
CASSSRPQENIQYF
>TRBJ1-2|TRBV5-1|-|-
TGCGCCAGCAGCTTAAACCTCCAGGGGCTGTTTGGCTACACCTTC
CASSLNLQGLFGYTF
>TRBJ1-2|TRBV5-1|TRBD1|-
TGCGCCAGCAGCTTGGACAGGGGAAGGGATGGCTACACCTTC
CASSLDRGRDGYTF
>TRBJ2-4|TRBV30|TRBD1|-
TGTGCCTGGAGGAACACAGGGGATTCGGCCAAAAACATTCAGTACTTC
CAWRNTGDSAKNIQYF
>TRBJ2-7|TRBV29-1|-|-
TGCAGCGTTGAAGGGGACTCAGAATTTTACGAGCAGTACTTC
CSVEGDSEFYEQYF
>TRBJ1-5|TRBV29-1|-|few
TGCAGCGTTGGGGTACGGGACGGAATCGGGTCCCAGCATTTT
CSVGVRDGIGSQHF
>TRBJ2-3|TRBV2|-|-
TGTGCCAGCAGTGGTGGGACTTCCCATTACACAGATACGCAGTATTTT
CASSGGTSHYTDTQYF
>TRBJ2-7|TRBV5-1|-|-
TGCGCCAGCAGCTTGAGGGTTTCCTACGAGCAGTACTTC
CASSLRVSYEQYF
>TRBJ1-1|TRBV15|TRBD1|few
TGTGCCACCAGCGGGGGACAGACGAACACTGAAGCTTTCTTT
CATSGGQTNTEAFF
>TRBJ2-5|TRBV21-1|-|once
TGTGCCAGCAGCAAGTTTAGCGGGAAGAACCAAGAGACCCAGTACTTC
CASSKFSGKNQETQYF
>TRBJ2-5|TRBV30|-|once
TGTGCCTGGAGTGAGGAGGGGGGGCAGGAGACCCAGTACTTC
CAWSEEGGQETQYF
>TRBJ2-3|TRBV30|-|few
TGTGCCTGGATTGATACAGGGTCCCTCGCAGATACGCAGTATTTT
CAWIDTGSLADTQYF
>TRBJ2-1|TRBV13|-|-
TGTGCCAGCAGCTTCTGGCGGGGTGAAGACAAGAGGGAGCAGTTCTTC
CASSFWRGEDKREQFF
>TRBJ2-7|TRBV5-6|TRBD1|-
TGTGCCAGCAGCTTGGGGACAGGGTTAAGCGAGCAGTACTTC
CASSLGTGLSEQYF
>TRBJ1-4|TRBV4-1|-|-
TGCGCCAGCAGCCAAGATAACAGCGTCAATGAAAAACTGTTTTTT
CASSQDNSVNEKLFF
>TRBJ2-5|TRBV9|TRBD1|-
TGTGCCAGCAGCGTAGGCCTTTGGGGACAGGCCCCGAAAGATCAAGAGACCCAGTACTTC
CASSVGLWGQAPKDQETQYF
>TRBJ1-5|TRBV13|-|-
TGTGCCAGCAGCTTAGGGGGGAGCGGCAATCAGCCCCAGCATTTT
CASSLGGSGNQPQHF
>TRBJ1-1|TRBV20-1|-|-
TGCAGTGCTAGAGAGGGCAATGAAGCTTTCTTT
CSAREGNEAFF
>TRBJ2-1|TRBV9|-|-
TGTGCCAGCAGCGGTCGTCCCCCCGGAGGGAATGAGCAGTTCTTC
CASSGRPPGGNEQFF
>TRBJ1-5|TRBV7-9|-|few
TGTGCCAGCAGCTTAGCGCAGACCGGGCTCAATCAGCCCCAGCATTTT
CASSLAQTGLNQPQHF